A single T cell receptor (beta chain) is shown here with its context. No antigen is known for it. Healthy Caucasian individuals from Russia aged about 6 to 100 were enrolled as donors. This specimen belongs to a study of blood T cells in healthy people across ages. General study findings and limits: Estimated diversity that came from one million T cells was considered an underestimate.

It was with a sample-barcoded 5' primer and a J-beta primer mix that a second PCR of roughly 7 to 12 cycles was run. MiXCR was run by TCRdb on the 5' RACE reads, yielding one entry per CDR3 protein. The sample consists of about 730,000 distinct CDR3 sequences, around 40% of them appearing once. This CDR3 is built from 14 residues. Germline values: CDR1 MDHEN, CDR2 SYDVKM. The receptor was isolated from a woman aged 60-75 years in good health. The sequenced sample consisted of blood. J is TRBJ2-7 and V is TRBV28; D is uncertain. The better agreement between TRBJ2-5 and the DNA end casts doubt on the J call. The CDR3 nucleotides are TGTGCCAGCAGTTTAACCGAGACGGCAGAGACCCAGTACTTC. This gives the protein CASSLTETAETQYF.